This TCR beta chain stems from a study of T cells in Graves' hyperthyroidism and ophthalmopathy (dated by TCRdb to between 2018 and 2021). Regarding the research as a whole: Peripheral blood was collected at initial diagnosis, before any treatment. To identify TCR V-J signatures that set the groups apart, the researchers used a discovery cohort of roughly 100 patients, made up of roughly 45 with Graves' ophthalmopathy and 57 with stable Graves' hyperthyroidism. An independent validation cohort of around 19 hyperthyroidism patients and about 16 patients who later progressed to ophthalmopathy tested prospective prediction of ophthalmopathy. TCR Vbeta CDR3 sequencing of fewer than 150 peripheral blood samples (approximately 44 ophthalmopathy, under 80 hyperthyroidism and approximately 17 progressor patients) is reported in the paper. Thyroid tissue and blood T-cell repertoires from six Graves' hyperthyroidism patients were also compared in the study. Once sampling was done, hyperthyroidism patients were given methimazole at a starting dose of 30 mg daily, whereas ophthalmopathy patients were given high-dose intravenous methylprednisolone. The 95 to 100 discovery patients were randomly divided into training and test sets at a 7:3 ratio. Broad study findings and their caveats: In cross-validation, a model built on a 13 V-J signature told ophthalmopathy apart from stable hyperthyroidism with under 90% sensitivity and about 81% specificity, and in testing the same model reached 80%/75%. In validation, the model predicted progression to ophthalmopathy with about 71% sensitivity and over 72% specificity, a median of about 6 months before onset. Sample size was not statistically predetermined, and blinding of investigators to group allocation was not performed. Most expanded thyroid clonotypes (frequency above 0.001) were also detected in blood, a finding suggesting that blood repertoires may reflect thyroid immune responses.

The CDR3 spans 15 residues, from the cysteine through the phenylalanine. Solely the CDR3 DNA is kept, with 45 bases framed from the first base. In the germline V gene, CDR1 corresponds to SGHRS and CDR2 to YFSETQ. Trimming at the junction amounts to 0 bases on V and 2 bases on J, and the germline ends lie 11 bases apart. The TCR beta CDR3 regions were amplified from the RNA transcripts. A first-round RT-PCR of the TCR CDR3 used the HTBI primer set with the Qiagen OneStep RT-PCR kit. Libraries were constructed in a second round of multiplex PCR, after which size selection and purification were performed. Sequencing of the libraries was done on an Illumina HiSeq2000 using paired-end 100 bp reads. The study's own analysis went as follows. SOAPnuke was used to process the raw data, with reads discarded if the reads contained adapters or uncalled bases, had a mean Phred below 15, or lacked an exact constant-primer or identifier match. High-quality paired reads were merged using COPE v1.2.5, and each unique nucleotide sequence was defined as a clonotype. Clonotypes were aligned to IMGT TRBV, TRBD and TRBJ reference segments using MiTCR v1.1. Analysis was restricted to V-J combinations with a frequency above 0.0001, which covered 98% to 99.2% of repertoires. A TCS score was defined as the ratio between F50 (clonal expansion) and ExV (chaos), using BLOSUM62-based TCRdist between CDR3 peptides within each V-J. Welch's t-statistics and random forest reduced just over 500 V-J features to 13, which were used in a naive Bayes classifier (R e1071). Clones were called with MiXCR by TCRdb after fastp trimmed the public reads at Q25, and only in-frame beta chains were retained. Entries that share a CDR3 protein sequence are merged under the most common genes and DNA. The V and J calls and clone size are TCRdb's, not the authors'. The sample table shows 550,000 to 850,000 distinct CDR3 sequences, and about 17% are seen once. The ten largest clones add up to roughly 17% of the sample.

Hyperthyroidism patients were aged 18 to 65 years and newly diagnosed, with disease duration of less than 2 months. The study excluded patients with uncontrolled infections, other autoimmune diseases, pregnancy or lactation. Diagnoses were based on clinical symptoms, serum thyroxine and TRAb, thyroid ultrasound and orbital computed tomography. Blood from progressor patients was collected at the time of first diagnosis with hyperthyroidism, before any ophthalmopathy symptoms had appeared. Ficoll-Paque density gradient centrifugation was used to isolate PBMCs from approximately 11 ml of fresh peripheral blood. Progressor patients were defined as those initially diagnosed with Graves' hyperthyroidism in whom ophthalmopathy developed during follow-up. Total RNA was extracted with Trizol reagent, and quality was checked on an Agilent 2100 Bioanalyzer. This clonotype appeared a few times. What this receptor recognizes is not known. It has no much larger one-base neighbor in the sample; base qualities were not kept.

The rearranged segments are TRBV5-1 and TRBJ2-5; the D gene is perhaps TRBD1 or TRBD2, each of them matching over 5 bases. The clonotype was recovered from a woman between 50 and 59 years old with Graves' hyperthyroidism that later progressed to Graves' ophthalmopathy. Sequenced: blood. The DNA sequence is TGCGCCAGCAGCTTGGCTGGGGACCTTCAAGAGACCCAGTACTTC. Its protein is CASSLAGDLQETQYF.